This is a list of T cell receptor beta chains from one sample in a study of cytomegalovirus exposure and HLA in healthy donors. Profiling relied on immunoSEQ multiplex PCR, and the TCRdb table lists in-frame clones only, not all of them. The sample lists tens of thousands of clones; over 70% were seen once. The sample comprised PBMCs. These receptors were obtained from a man aged 60 to 75 in good health and CMV-seropositive. Both conserved end residues are trimmed from each CDR3.

V gene	J gene	CDR3 protein
TRBV19	TRBJ2-1	ASSIYGGASSYEQF
TRBV9	TRBJ1-5	ASSPGSPNQPQH
TRBV5-4	TRBJ1-1	ASSRTIGNTEAF
TRBV6-5	TRBJ2-2	ASSLGLAGSSGELF
TRBV27	TRBJ1-5	ASSYFMNQPQH
TRBV6-5	TRBJ2-1	ASSLLGQSFRV
TRBV11-2	TRBJ2-5	ASSLGWGGQDEETQY
TRBV25-1	TRBJ1-1	ASSVVGALNTEAF
TRBV27	TRBJ2-2	AIYRTGGAGELF
TRBV13	TRBJ2-5	ASSLTLAGGLETQY
TRBV6-1	TRBJ1-2	ASRGDREDYGYT
TRBV27	TRBJ2-6	ASSRTSGRTGANVLT
TRBV5-1	TRBJ2-3	ASSLDRPFTDTQY
TRBV10-3	TRBJ2-2	AIKVGQGATGELF
TRBV4-1	TRBJ1-5	ASSQEWLNSNQPQH
TRBV19	TRBJ2-7	ASSMGLATIYEQY
TRBV11-1	TRBJ2-3	ASSIGQGTDTQY
TRBV7-9	TRBJ1-2	ASSLNNLYT
TRBV5-4	TRBJ1-1	ASSFSTRGSEAF
TRBV2	TRBJ2-7	ASRPRQLASSYEQY
TRBV27	TRBJ2-2	ASTPASGRTGELF
TRBV6-1	TRBJ2-7	ASSVGPGREVSYEQY
TRBV4-2	TRBJ2-6	ASSHTDRAGANVLT
TRBV6-5	TRBJ1-2	ASRETGINGYT
TRBV7-9	TRBJ2-1	ASSPGQGNEQF
TRBV19	TRBJ1-2	ASSTGTGGAGNYGYT
TRBV9	TRBJ2-3	ASSPRSFSTDTQY
TRBV19	TRBJ2-5	ASSIPGTGKETQY
TRBV29-1	TRBJ2-1	SVVGLAGPYNEQF
TRBV11-3	TRBJ2-1	ASRERVSSYNEQF
TRBV27	-	ASKTGLDNEQY
TRBV5-1	-	ASSLDRGRGVTYEQY
TRBV10-1	TRBJ1-6	ASSETVYNSPLH
TRBV7-8	TRBJ1-3	ASSLAGGRENTIY
TRBV19	TRBJ2-7	ASSIPGQGRYEQY